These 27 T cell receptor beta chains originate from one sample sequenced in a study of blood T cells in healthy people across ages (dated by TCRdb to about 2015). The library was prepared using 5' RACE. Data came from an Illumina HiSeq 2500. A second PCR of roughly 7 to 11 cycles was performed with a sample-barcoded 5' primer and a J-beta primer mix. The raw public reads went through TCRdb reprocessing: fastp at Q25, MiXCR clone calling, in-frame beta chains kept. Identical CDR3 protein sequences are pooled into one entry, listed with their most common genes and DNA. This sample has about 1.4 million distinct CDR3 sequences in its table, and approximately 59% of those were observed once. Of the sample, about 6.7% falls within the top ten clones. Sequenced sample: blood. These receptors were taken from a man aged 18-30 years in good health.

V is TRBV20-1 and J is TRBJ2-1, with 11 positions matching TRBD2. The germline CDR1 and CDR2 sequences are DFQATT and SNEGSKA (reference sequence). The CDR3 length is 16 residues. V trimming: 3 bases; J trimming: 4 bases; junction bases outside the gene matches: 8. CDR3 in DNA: TGCAGTGCTAGGCAAACCTCTAGCGGGGGGTACAATGAGCAGTTCTTC. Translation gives CSARQTSSGGYNEQFF.

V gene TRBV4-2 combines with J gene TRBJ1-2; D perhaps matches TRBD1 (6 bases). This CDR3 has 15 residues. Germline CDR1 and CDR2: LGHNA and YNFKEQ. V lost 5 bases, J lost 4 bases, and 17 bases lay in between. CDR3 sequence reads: CASSGGAGVGYGYTF. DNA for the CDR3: TGTGCCAGCAGCGGGGGGGCTGGCGTAGGCTATGGCTACACCTTC.

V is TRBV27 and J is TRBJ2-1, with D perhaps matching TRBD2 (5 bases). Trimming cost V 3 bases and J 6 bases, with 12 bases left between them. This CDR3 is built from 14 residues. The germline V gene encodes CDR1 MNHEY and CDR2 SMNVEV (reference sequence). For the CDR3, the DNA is TGTGCCAGCAGTTTGAGCGGATCATGCAATGAGCAGTTCTTC. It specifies CASSLSGSCNEQFF.

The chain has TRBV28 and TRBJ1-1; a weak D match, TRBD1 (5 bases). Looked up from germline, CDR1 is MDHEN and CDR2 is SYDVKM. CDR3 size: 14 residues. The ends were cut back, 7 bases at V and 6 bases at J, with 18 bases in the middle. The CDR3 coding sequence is TGTGCCAGCACCATGCCGGGCAGGGTCCCTGAAGCTTTCTTT. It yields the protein CASTMPGRVPEAFF.

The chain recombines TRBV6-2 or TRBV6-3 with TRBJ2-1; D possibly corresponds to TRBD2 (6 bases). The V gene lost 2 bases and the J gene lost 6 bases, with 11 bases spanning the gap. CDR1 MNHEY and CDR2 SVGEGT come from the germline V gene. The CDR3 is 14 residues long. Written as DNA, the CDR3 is TGTGCCAGCAGTTACCGGGACTGGATCAATGAGCAGTTCTTC. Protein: CASSYRDWINEQFF.

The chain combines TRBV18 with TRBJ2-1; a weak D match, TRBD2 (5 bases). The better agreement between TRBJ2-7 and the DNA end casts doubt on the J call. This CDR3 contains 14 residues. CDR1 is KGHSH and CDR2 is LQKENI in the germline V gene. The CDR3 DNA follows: TGTGCCAGCTCACCGGAGGACGGGGCCTACGAGCAGTACTTC. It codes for CASSPEDGAYEQYF.

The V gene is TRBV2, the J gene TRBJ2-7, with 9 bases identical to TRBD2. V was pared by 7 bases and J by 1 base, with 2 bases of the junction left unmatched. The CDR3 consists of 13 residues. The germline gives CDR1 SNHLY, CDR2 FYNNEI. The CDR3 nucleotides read TGTGCCAGCAACCTAGCGGGGTCCTACGAGCAGTACTTC. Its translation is CASNLAGSYEQYF.

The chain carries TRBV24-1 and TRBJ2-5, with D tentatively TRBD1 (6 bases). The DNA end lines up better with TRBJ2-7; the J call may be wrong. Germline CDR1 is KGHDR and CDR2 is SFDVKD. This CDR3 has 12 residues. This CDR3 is CATSSTGYEQYF. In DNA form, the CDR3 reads TGTGCCACCAGCTCCACAGGGTACGAGCAGTACTTC.

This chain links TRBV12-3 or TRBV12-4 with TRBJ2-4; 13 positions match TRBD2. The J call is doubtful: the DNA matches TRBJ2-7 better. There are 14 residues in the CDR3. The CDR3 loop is CASSVTSGRDEQYF. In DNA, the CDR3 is TGTGCCAGCAGTGTTACTAGCGGGAGGGACGAGCAGTACTTC.

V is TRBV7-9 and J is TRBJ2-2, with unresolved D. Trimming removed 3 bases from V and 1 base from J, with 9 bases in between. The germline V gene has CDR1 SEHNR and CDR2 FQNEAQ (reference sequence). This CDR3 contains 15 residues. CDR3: CASSFENVNTGELFF. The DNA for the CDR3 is TGTGCCAGCAGCTTCGAGAATGTGAACACCGGGGAGCTGTTTTTT.

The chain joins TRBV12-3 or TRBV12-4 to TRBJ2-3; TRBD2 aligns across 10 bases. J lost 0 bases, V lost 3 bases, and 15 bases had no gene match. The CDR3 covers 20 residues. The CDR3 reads CASSFFVWGKREGSTDTQYF. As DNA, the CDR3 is TGTGCCAGCAGTTTTTTCGTCTGGGGAAAGCGGGAGGGTAGCACAGATACGCAGTATTTT.

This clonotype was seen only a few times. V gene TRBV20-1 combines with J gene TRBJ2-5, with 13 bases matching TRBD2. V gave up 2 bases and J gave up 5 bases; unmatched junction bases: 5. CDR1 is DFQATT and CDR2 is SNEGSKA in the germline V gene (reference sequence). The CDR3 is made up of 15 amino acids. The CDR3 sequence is CSARTSGGAAETQYF. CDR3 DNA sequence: TGCAGTGCTAGAACTAGCGGGGGGGCCGCGGAGACCCAGTACTTC.

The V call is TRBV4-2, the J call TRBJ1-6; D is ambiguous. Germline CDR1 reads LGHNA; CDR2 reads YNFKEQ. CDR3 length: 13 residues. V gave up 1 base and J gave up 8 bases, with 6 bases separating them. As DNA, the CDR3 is TGTGCCAGCAGCCAAGGAAAAGATTCACCCCTCCACTTT. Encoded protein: CASSQGKDSPLHF.

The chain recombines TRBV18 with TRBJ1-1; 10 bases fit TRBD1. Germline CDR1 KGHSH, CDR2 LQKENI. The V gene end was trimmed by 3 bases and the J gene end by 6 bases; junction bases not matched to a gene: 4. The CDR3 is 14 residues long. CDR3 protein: CASSPSDRGAEAFF. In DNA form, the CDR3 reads TGTGCCAGCTCACCGTCGGACAGGGGGGCTGAAGCTTTCTTT. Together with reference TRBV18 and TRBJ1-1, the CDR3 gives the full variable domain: NAGVMQNPRHLVRRRGQEARLRCSPMKGHSHVYWYRQLPEEGLKFMVYLQKENIIDESGMPKERFSAEFPKEGPSILRIQQVVRGDSAAYFCASSPSDRGAEAFFGQGTRLTVV.

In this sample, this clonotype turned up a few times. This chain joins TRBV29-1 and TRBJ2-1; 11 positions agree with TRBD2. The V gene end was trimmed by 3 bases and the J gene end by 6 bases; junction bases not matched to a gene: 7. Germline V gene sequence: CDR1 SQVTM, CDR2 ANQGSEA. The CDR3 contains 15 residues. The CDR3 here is CSVDKLAGDSNEQFF. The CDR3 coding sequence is TGCAGCGTTGACAAACTAGCGGGAGATAGCAATGAGCAGTTCTTC.

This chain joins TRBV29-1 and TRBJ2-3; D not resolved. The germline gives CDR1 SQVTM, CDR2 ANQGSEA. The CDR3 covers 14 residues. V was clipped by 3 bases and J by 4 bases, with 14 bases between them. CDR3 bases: TGCAGCGTTGATGGATACGAGTTCGCAGATACGCAGTATTTT. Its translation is CSVDGYEFADTQYF.

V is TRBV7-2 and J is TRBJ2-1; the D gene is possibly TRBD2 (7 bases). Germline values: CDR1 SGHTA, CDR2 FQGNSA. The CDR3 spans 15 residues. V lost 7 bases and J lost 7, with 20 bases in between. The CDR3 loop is CASILGGVGLNEQFF. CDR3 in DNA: TGTGCCAGCATCCTAGGGGGGGTAGGGTTGAATGAGCAGTTCTTC.

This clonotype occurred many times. The CDR3 DNA sequence: TGTGCCAGCAGCCCTTACAGGGACAACGGCTACACCTTC. Its protein product is CASSPYRDNGYTF. The rearrangement links TRBV12-3 or TRBV12-4 to TRBJ1-2; D perhaps matches TRBD1 (6 bases). With 6 bases removed from V and 8 bases from J, the gap between germline ends came to 16 bases. The CDR3 has 13 residues.

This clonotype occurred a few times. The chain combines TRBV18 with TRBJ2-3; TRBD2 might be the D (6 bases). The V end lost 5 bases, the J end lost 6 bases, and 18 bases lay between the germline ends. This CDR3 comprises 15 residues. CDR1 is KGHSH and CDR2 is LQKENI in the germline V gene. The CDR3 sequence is CASSAAGGPMDTQYF. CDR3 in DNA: TGTGCCAGCTCAGCGGCTGGAGGGCCGATGGATACGCAGTATTTT.

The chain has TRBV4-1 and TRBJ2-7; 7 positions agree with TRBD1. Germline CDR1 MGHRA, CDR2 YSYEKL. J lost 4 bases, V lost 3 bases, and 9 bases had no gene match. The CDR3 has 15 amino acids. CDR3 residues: CASSHRGQGAYEQYF. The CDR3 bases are TGCGCCAGCAGCCATAGGGGGCAGGGAGCGTACGAGCAGTACTTC.

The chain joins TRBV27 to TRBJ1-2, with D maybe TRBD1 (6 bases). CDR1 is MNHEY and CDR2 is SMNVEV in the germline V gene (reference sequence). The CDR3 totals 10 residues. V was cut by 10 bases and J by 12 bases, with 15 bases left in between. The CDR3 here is CATLLGGNTF. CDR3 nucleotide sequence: TGTGCCACCCTTCTGGGGGGCAACACCTTC.

The CDR3 nucleotides are TGTGCCAGCAGCCAGGGGACTAGCGGGGACTCTGGGGCCAACGTCCTGACTTTC. Its protein is CASSQGTSGDSGANVLTF. This chain links TRBV11-2 with TRBJ2-6; 13 bases align to TRBD2. The CDR3 is 18 amino acids. The V segment lost 5 bases and the J segment 0 bases; nucleotides outside the gene matches: 4. The germline CDR1 and CDR2 sequences are SGHAT and FQNNGV.

CDR3 sequence: CSARLADGQANYGYTF. CDR3 in DNA: TGCAGTGCTAGATTGGCCGATGGACAGGCTAACTATGGCTACACCTTC. V usage is TRBV20-1 and J usage is TRBJ1-2; TRBD1 agrees at 7 bases. The junction had 9 bases not matched to a gene; V was cut back by 2 bases and J by 0 bases. Per the germline V gene, CDR1 is DFQATT and CDR2 is SNEGSKA (reference sequence). This CDR3 contains 16 residues.

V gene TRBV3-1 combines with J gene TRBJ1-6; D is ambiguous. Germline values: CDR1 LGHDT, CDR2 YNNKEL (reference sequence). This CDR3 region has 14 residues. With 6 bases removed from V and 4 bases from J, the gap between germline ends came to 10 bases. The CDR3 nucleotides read TGTGCCAGCAGACCACAGAGATATAATTCACCCCTCCACTTT. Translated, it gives CASRPQRYNSPLHF. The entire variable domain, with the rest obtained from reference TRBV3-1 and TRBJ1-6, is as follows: DTAVSQTPKYLVTQMGNDKSIKCEQNLGHDTMYWYKQDSKKFLKIMFSYNNKELIINETVPNRFSPKSPDKAHLNLHINSLELGDSAVYFCASRPQRYNSPLHFGNGTRLTVT.

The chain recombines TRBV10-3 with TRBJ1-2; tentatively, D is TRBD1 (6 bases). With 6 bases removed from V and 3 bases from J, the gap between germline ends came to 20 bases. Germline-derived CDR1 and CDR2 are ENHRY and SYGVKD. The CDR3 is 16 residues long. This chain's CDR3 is CAISPDPEGVYYGYTF. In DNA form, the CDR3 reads TGTGCCATCAGCCCCGATCCCGAGGGGGTCTACTATGGCTACACCTTC.

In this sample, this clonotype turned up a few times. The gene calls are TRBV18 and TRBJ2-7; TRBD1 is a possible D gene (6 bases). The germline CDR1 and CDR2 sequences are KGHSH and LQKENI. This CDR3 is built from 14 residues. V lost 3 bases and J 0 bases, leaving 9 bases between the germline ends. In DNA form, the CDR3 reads TGTGCCAGCTCACCGCAGGGGAACTCCTACGAGCAGTACTTC. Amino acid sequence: CASSPQGNSYEQYF.

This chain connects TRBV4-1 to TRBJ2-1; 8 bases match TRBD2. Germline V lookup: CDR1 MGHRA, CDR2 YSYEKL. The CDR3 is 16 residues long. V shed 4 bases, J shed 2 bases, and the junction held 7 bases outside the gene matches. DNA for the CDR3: TGCGCCAGCAGCCCCCCTCGGGGGGGAGCCTACAATGAGCAGTTCTTC. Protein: CASSPPRGGAYNEQFF.